The clone carrying this T cell receptor (beta chain) was counted between two and nine times. This sample was included in a study of blood T cell repertoires in COVID-19. Study information: Sites across the United States, Italy and Spain contributed samples from acute and convalescent COVID-19. Nucleic acid was either cDNA or gDNA, and it came from T cells, B-cell-depleted T cells, or PBMCs.

Original handling: How many nucleated cells were present was estimated from reference gene primer amplification. Sequenced by immunoSEQ multiplex PCR; TCRdb stores in-frame clones only, minus some. The V and J calls and clone size were taken over from that table, and D and trimming were inferred from the DNA. The sample holds about 110,000 clones, around 83% seen once. The CDR3 is made up of 14 amino acids. Trimming took 7 bases from V and 2 from J; bases not matched to a gene: 8. CDR1 MDHEN and CDR2 SYDVKM come from the germline V gene. Sequenced sample: peripheral blood. The TCR originated in a woman aged 80 or older with acute or convalescent COVID-19. The V call is TRBV28, the J call TRBJ2-7, with 7 positions matching TRBD2. Here the CDR3 DNA reads TGTGCCAGCACCCCCAGCGGGGCGGCCTACGAGCAGTACTTC. Translated: CASTPSGAAYEQYF.